The entry that follows covers one T cell receptor (beta chain) sequence. Measured with immunoSEQ multiplex PCR; TCRdb has only the in-frame clones, and not every one. Of about 2 million clones listed, about 95% were seen once; the top ten hold 1% to 1.5%. With 3 bases removed from V and 0 bases from J, the gap between germline ends came to 18 bases. From germline, CDR1 is SEHNR and CDR2 FQNEAQ (reference sequence). The CDR3 has 19 amino acids. Naive CD8 cells were CD45RO-negative, positively selected for CCR7, excluding terminally differentiated effector memory CD45RA+ cells. The data were taken from a study of shared clonotypes between healthy human individuals.

The sample comprised naive CD8+ T cells sorted from blood. This sequence was found in a man between 18 and 35 years old in good health. J is TRBJ2-6 and V is TRBV7-9; D is possibly TRBD1 (6 bases). The CDR3 loop is CASSFDLDSYRSGANVLTF. CDR3 sequence (DNA): TGTGCCAGCAGCTTTGATTTGGACAGCTATCGCTCTGGGGCCAACGTCCTGACTTTC. Full variable domain (remainder filled in from reference TRBV7-9 and TRBJ2-6): DTGVSQNPRHKITKRGQNVTFRCDPISEHNRLYWYRQTLGQGPEFLTYFQNEAQLEKSRLLSDRFSAERPKGSFSTLEIQRTEQGDSAMYLCASSFDLDSYRSGANVLTFGAGSRLTVL.